The clone carrying this T cell receptor beta chain was found a few times. This table comes from immunoSEQ multiplex PCR, and its TCRdb copy is limited to in-frame clones, with some not included. Of roughly 100,000 clones in the sample, roughly nine tenths were seen once. V was trimmed by 3 bases and J by 7 bases, leaving 10 bases between them. Germline-derived CDR1 and CDR2 are MNHNS and SASEGT. CDR3 length: 14 amino acids. This entry is derived from a study of T cell changes during pregnancy in multiple sclerosis. Sample: peripheral blood, taken before pregnancy. The chain uses TRBV6-1 and TRBJ1-6; perhaps TRBD1 as D (5 bases). The clonotype originates from a female donor with multiple sclerosis, enrolled in a pregnancy study. CDR3 sequence (DNA): TGTGCCAGCAGTGAGCCAGGGTCCAATTCACCCCTCCACTTT. Protein: CASSEPGSNSPLHF.